This T cell receptor beta chain was identified in a study of blood T cell repertoires in COVID-19. The data were produced by immunoSEQ multiplex PCR, yet TCRdb's version contains in-frame clones alone and is incomplete. The sample carries about 190,000 clones, around four fifths recorded once. The V gene end was trimmed by 6 bases and the J gene end by 3 bases; junction bases not matched to a gene: 9. The CDR3 runs to 15 residues. CDR1 is SGHRS and CDR2 is YFSETQ in the germline V gene. The chain combines TRBV5-1 with TRBJ2-3, with 8 bases matching TRBD2. The sample taken for sequencing was peripheral blood. The receptor was derived from an elderly woman with active or convalescent COVID-19. The CDR3 DNA is TGCGCCAGCATCCCGGGGGGGCTCCGTACAGATACGCAGTATTTT. As protein: CASIPGGLRTDTQYF.